Following are 7 T cell receptor beta chains from one sample sequenced in a study of tumor-infiltrating lymphocytes in primary liver carcinoma. Extraction of RNA together with DNA used about 17-34 mg of unsorted bulk tissue. The template, around 520 ng total RNA, yielded TCR beta cDNA made with a constant-region primer. Each TCR beta library was derived from three nested multiplex PCR rounds that employed slightly modified ARM-PCR. TRBV1-TRBV30 forward primers and a C-beta reverse primer were used in the first two PCR rounds, which each ran for approximately 10 cycles. TCRdb re-called the multiplex PCR reads with MiXCR, one entry per CDR3 protein. Among 80,000 or so distinct CDR3 sequences listed, 69% were seen once. Sequencing was performed on tumor-adjacent normal liver tissue. These receptors came from a man aged 40-49 years with primary liver carcinoma and hepatitis B virus infection.

In the case of this clonotype: A junction end diverges from the germline sequence, so it may reflect a read error. The CDR3 DNA sequence: TGTGCTAGCAGCCTATGGCACAGCGACAGTGAGCAGTTCTTC. Encoded protein: CASSLWHSDSEQFF. This chain uses TRBV4-2 with TRBJ2-1; D may be TRBD1 (5 bases). Germline V gives CDR1 LGHNA, CDR2 YNFKEQ. The CDR3 has 14 amino acids.

Note on this clonotype: The junction and the germline gene differ at one end; a read error may be behind it. The chain is built from TRBV4-2 and TRBJ1-2; 8 positions agree with TRBD1. The CDR3 consists of 15 residues. Germline V gene sequence: CDR1 LGHNA, CDR2 YNFKEQ. The CDR3 here is CASRQEAGGGSSYTF. The CDR3 DNA reads as TGTGCCAGCAGACAAGAGGCAGGGGGCGGATCTAGCTACACCTTC.

Notes on this clonotype: Compared with germline, one end of the junction differs, possibly owing to a read error. This chain joins TRBV10-3 and TRBJ1-1; a possible D gene is TRBD1 (5 bases). There are 13 residues in the CDR3. Germline CDR1 reads ENHRY; CDR2 reads SYGVKD. As DNA, the CDR3 is TGCGCCACCAGTAGCACAGTGGACACTGAAGCTATCTTT. Translated, it gives CATSSTVDTEAIF.

Notes on this clonotype: The germline gene is not matched at one end of the junction; a read error may be the cause. V usage is TRBV5-6 and J usage is TRBJ2-7; 8 bases are a match to TRBD1. This CDR3 is built from 16 residues. The germline CDR1 and CDR2 sequences are SGHDT and YYEEEE. For the CDR3, the DNA is TGTGCCAGCGGCTTGGCACGGACAGGGAAAACCTACGAGCAGTACTTC. Protein: CASGLARTGKTYEQYF.

This clonotype is categorized as medium-sized. The chain carries TRBV4-2 and TRBJ2-3; weak D call: TRBD2 (6 bases). The CDR3 covers 15 residues. The germline V gene has CDR1 LGHNA and CDR2 YNFKEQ. Trimming removed 0 bases from V and 4 bases from J, with 11 bases in between. CDR3: CASSQEVRRADTQYF. CDR3 nucleotide sequence: TGTGCCAGCAGCCAAGAAGTTAGGAGGGCAGATACGCAGTATTTT.

The chain joins TRBV6-1 to TRBJ1-2; the match to TRBD1 covers 10 bases. CDR3 length: 15 residues. Germline CDR1 MNHNS, CDR2 SASEGT. The CDR3 sequence is CANSKQTGGANGYTF. The CDR3, as DNA: TGTGCAAACAGTAAGCAGACAGGGGGCGCGAACGGCTACACCTTC.

As to this clonotype: Relative to the germline gene, one junction end is altered; a read error may explain this. V usage is TRBV11-2 and J usage is TRBJ1-6, with D possibly being TRBD1 (5 bases). The CDR3 has 16 residues. Per the germline V gene, CDR1 is SGHAT and CDR2 is FQNNGV. The CDR3 here is CANSLGDDGYNSPLHF. The CDR3 region has the DNA TGTGCCAACAGCTTAGGGGACGACGGCTATAATTCACCCCTCCACTTT. Complete variable domain (other parts from reference TRBV11-2 and TRBJ1-6): EAGVAQSPRYKIIEKRQSVAFWCNPISGHATLYWYQQILGQGPKLLIQFQNNGVVDDSQLPKDRFSAERLKGVDSTLKIQPAKLEDSAVYLCANSLGDDGYNSPLHFGNGTRLTVT.